A selection of T cell receptor beta chains follows, all from one sample in a study of cytomegalovirus exposure and HLA in healthy donors. Some clones are missing from TCRdb's copy, which holds only in-frame ones; the method was immunoSEQ multiplex PCR. Here the sample spans nearly 200,000 clones, around 80% being singletons. The sequenced sample consisted of PBMCs. These receptors originate from a young woman in good health and CMV-seropositive. Each CDR3 is given with its conserved first and last residue. The D gene is left open where the match is weak. Some rows mark clone size as missing; the rest say once, few, many or name a class of expanded clone.

v_gene	j_gene	d_gene	abundance	CDR3aa	CDR3nt
TRBV10-3	TRBJ2-3	-	-	CAISESRDTQYF	TGTGCCATCAGTGAGTCGAGAGATACGCAGTATTTT
TRBV28	TRBJ2-7	-	-	CASSGPRVLEQYF	TGTGCCAGCAGTGGACCGAGGGTATTGGAGCAGTACTTC
TRBV28	TRBJ2-1	TRBD2	-	CASRSGAGWGGGYNEQFF	TGTGCCAGCAGAAGCGGCGCGGGTTGGGGGGGTGGCTACAATGAGCAGTTCTTC
TRBV5-1	TRBJ2-3	TRBD2	-	CASRPTSGSQYTQYF	TGCGCCAGCAGACCTACTAGCGGGAGTCAATATACGCAGTATTTT
TRBV27	TRBJ2-3	TRBD2	-	CASSLRELAGLDTQYF	TGTGCCAGCAGTTTAAGAGAGCTAGCGGGGTTGGATACGCAGTATTTT
TRBV19	TRBJ1-5	-	-	CASTEVLNQPQHF	TGTGCCAGTACCGAAGTACTCAATCAGCCCCAGCATTTT
TRBV13	TRBJ2-5	TRBD2	-	CASTRGLAGETQYF	TGTGCCAGCACTAGAGGACTAGCGGGAGAAACCCAGTACTTC
TRBV27	TRBJ1-2	TRBD1	-	CASSQTWQGANYGYTF	TGTGCCAGCAGTCAAACCTGGCAGGGGGCTAACTATGGCTACACCTTC
TRBV5-8	TRBJ2-2	-	many	CASSFHGELFF	TGTGCCAGCAGCTTCCACGGGGAGCTGTTTTTT
TRBV6-1	TRBJ2-3	TRBD2	-	CASSESSGPTDTQYF	TGTGCCAGCAGTGAGTCTAGCGGCCCCACAGATACGCAGTATTTT
TRBV5-1	TRBJ2-1	TRBD2	once	CASSYGTSGIAEQFF	TGCGCCAGCAGTTACGGGACTAGCGGGATAGCTGAGCAGTTCTTC
TRBV6-6	TRBJ1-5	-	-	CASSSLGRGGQPQHF	TGTGCCAGCAGTTCTCTCGGGCGGGGGGGACAGCCCCAGCATTTT
TRBV6-1	TRBJ2-7	-	-	CASSEQVGPASVNEQYF	TGTGCCAGCAGTGAACAAGTGGGGCCCGCTTCAGTTAACGAGCAGTACTTC
TRBV6-1	TRBJ1-2	-	-	CASTLTGSYGYTF	TGTGCCAGCACCTTGACAGGAAGCTATGGCTACACCTTC
TRBV11-2	TRBJ2-7	TRBD1	-	CASSSDRASYEQYF	TGTGCCAGCAGCTCGGACAGGGCTAGCTACGAGCAGTACTTC
TRBV9	TRBJ2-1	-	-	CASSFGGEQFF	TGTGCCAGCAGCTTTGGCGGGGAGCAGTTCTTC
TRBV29-1	TRBJ1-1	TRBD1	-	CSARQGVNTEAFF	TGCAGCGCCCGACAGGGGGTGAACACTGAAGCTTTCTTT
TRBV6-5	TRBJ2-7	-	-	CASSLGGRTIVYF	TGTGCCAGCAGCCTCGGGGGGCGGACAATCGTCTACTTC
TRBV23-1	TRBJ1-3	-	-	CASSQSYRQSGNTIYF	TGCGCCAGCAGTCAATCTTACAGACAATCTGGAAACACCATATATTTT
TRBV13	TRBJ2-7	TRBD2	-	CASSLGLAGFSYEQYF	TGTGCCAGCAGCTTAGGGCTAGCGGGTTTCTCCTACGAGCAGTACTTC
TRBV28	TRBJ1-2	TRBD1	-	CASSTPPQGAYGYTF	TGTGCCAGCAGCACACCCCCCCAGGGGGCATATGGCTACACCTTC
TRBV7-9	TRBJ2-2	-	-	CASTPLSNTNTGELFF	TGTGCCAGCACCCCGCTCTCGAACACGAACACCGGGGAGCTGTTTTTT
TRBV28	TRBJ1-5	-	-	CASSDDGTSNQPQHF	TGTGCCAGCAGTGATGACGGGACAAGCAATCAGCCCCAGCATTTT
TRBV6-6	TRBJ2-7	-	-	CASSPSGGKAYEQYF	TGTGCCAGCAGTCCGTCTGGAGGCAAGGCCTACGAGCAGTACTTC
TRBV5-1	TRBJ2-1	TRBD2	once	CASSFSILAGGNEQFF	TGCGCCAGCAGCTTCTCTATCCTAGCGGGAGGGAACGAGCAGTTCTTC
TRBV15	TRBJ2-7	-	-	CATSSARAWGDEQYF	TGTGCCACCAGCAGTGCGCGGGCCTGGGGGGACGAGCAGTACTTC
TRBV19	TRBJ1-5	-	-	CASSNSGDGQPQHF	TGTGCCAGTAGTAATTCAGGGGACGGGCAGCCCCAGCATTTT
TRBV27	TRBJ2-3	TRBD2	-	CASQSGRADTQYF	TGTGCCAGCCAGAGCGGGAGGGCAGATACGCAGTATTTT
TRBV7-9	TRBJ1-3	-	-	CASSYTENTIYF	TGTGCCAGCAGCTATACAGAAAACACCATATATTTT
TRBV25-1	TRBJ1-1	-	-	CASSERYRTEAFF	TGTGCCAGCAGTGAACGGTACAGGACTGAAGCTTTCTTT
TRBV11-2	TRBJ2-7	-	-	CASSFSVEYEQYF	TGTGCCAGCAGCTTCTCGGTAGAGTACGAGCAGTACTTC
TRBV6-5	TRBJ2-7	TRBD2	-	CASSYSGTSAYEQYF	TGTGCCAGCAGTTATTCCGGGACTAGCGCGTACGAGCAGTACTTC
TRBV2	TRBJ2-1	TRBD2	-	CASSASGVTRDEQFF	TGTGCCAGCAGTGCTAGCGGGGTCACAAGGGATGAGCAGTTCTTC
TRBV29-1	TRBJ2-7	TRBD2	-	CSVQLGRGVGEQYF	TGCAGCGTCCAGCTGGGGCGGGGGGTAGGCGAGCAGTACTTC
TRBV30	TRBJ1-2	-	few	CAWIGQSYGYTF	TGTGCCTGGATCGGACAGAGCTATGGCTACACCTTC
TRBV7-2	TRBJ1-1	TRBD1	-	CASSFTGAAEAFF	TGTGCCAGCAGCTTCACAGGGGCGGCTGAAGCTTTCTTT